A single sample gave rise to the 21 T cell receptor beta chains below, sequenced in a study of cytomegalovirus exposure and HLA in healthy donors (dated by TCRdb to about 2017). Libraries were built with the immunoSEQ multiplex PCR assay. For the multiplex PCR, a mixture combining 60 forward primers for TCR Vbeta segments and 13 reverse primers for TCR Jbeta segments was used. TCRdb took over this immuneACCESS table, retaining in-frame rearrangements with V and J assigned. Such tables are incomplete; in checked studies, under half of the missing clones stem from an unresolved V gene, and the remainder is unexplained. Here the sample has 150,000 to 200,000 clones; roughly three quarters occur a single time. The top ten constitute 6.5% to 9% of the sample. Material for sequencing was PBMCs. These TCRs come from a woman in her thirties or forties in good health and CMV-seropositive.

This clone was detected a few times. The rearrangement uses TRBV19 and TRBJ1-2; D may be TRBD1 (6 bases). V lost 0 bases, J lost 8 bases, and 13 bases lay in between. This CDR3 has 14 amino acids. Germline CDR1 LNHDA, CDR2 SQIVND (reference sequence). CDR3 residues: CASSIEQQGGGYTF. CDR3 nucleotides: TGTGCCAGTAGTATAGAACAACAGGGTGGCGGCTACACCTTC. Full variable domain (rest looked up from reference TRBV19 and TRBJ1-2): DGGITQSPKYLFRKEGQNVTLSCEQNLNHDAMYWYRQDPGQGLRLIYYSQIVNDFQKGDIAEGYSVSREKKESFPLTVTSAQKNPTAFYLCASSIEQQGGGYTFGSGTRLTVV.

This clone was found a few times. The chain uses TRBV4-3 and TRBJ1-1, with a possible D match to TRBD1 (6 bases). V was clipped by 0 bases and J by 2 bases, with 13 bases between them. The CDR3 runs 16 residues. The germline CDR1 and CDR2 sequences are LGHNA and YSLEER. DNA of the CDR3: TGCGCCAGCAGCCAAGAAGGGGGACGGATAAACACTGAAGCTTTCTTT. Translated: CASSQEGGRINTEAFF.

The chain couples TRBV5-1 to TRBJ1-3, with 8 bases lining up with TRBD1. CDR3 size: 15 residues. Germline CDR1 is SGHRS and CDR2 is YFSETQ. Trimming cost V 3 bases and J 4 bases; bases outside gene matches: 6. CDR3 protein: CASSYTGGGGNTIYF. For the CDR3, the DNA is TGCGCCAGCAGCTACACAGGGGGAGGAGGAAACACCATATATTTT.

This clone was seen a single time. The V and J genes are TRBV7-9 and TRBJ2-5, with a tentative D call TRBD2 (5 bases). The germline V gene has CDR1 SEHNR and CDR2 FQNEAQ (reference sequence). V was clipped by 8 bases and J by 2 bases, with 15 bases between them. The CDR3 has 14 amino acids. The CDR3 region is CASRSEGWQETQYF. CDR3 nucleotide sequence: TGTGCCAGCCGTAGCGAAGGTTGGCAAGAGACCCAGTACTTC.

This clone has a single count. The chain joins TRBV12-5 to TRBJ2-5; TRBD1 agrees at 8 bases. The DNA end favors TRBJ2-7, so the J call may be wrong. Germline assignment: CDR1 LGHNT and CDR2 FRNRAP. The length of the CDR3 is 14 residues. The CDR3 loop reads CASGLGTGTYEQYF. CDR3 nucleotide sequence: TGTGCTAGTGGTTTGGGGACAGGGACCTACGAGCAGTACTTC.

The chain combines TRBV4-1 with TRBJ2-2; D unclear. The V end was cut by 6 bases, the J end by 6 bases, with 8 bases between. Germline V gives CDR1 MGHRA, CDR2 YSYEKL. There are 12 residues in the CDR3. CDR3 coding DNA: TGCGCCAGCAGTCTCCGTCCCGGGGAGCTGTTTTTT. Amino acids: CASSLRPGELFF.

The V call is TRBV6-5, the J call TRBJ1-2; D possibly corresponds to TRBD1 (6 bases). This CDR3 has 13 amino acids. V was shortened by 6 bases and J by 5 bases, with 13 bases between the two germline ends. Germline V gives CDR1 MNHEY, CDR2 SVGAGI. Here the CDR3 DNA reads TGTGCCAGCAGACCCGACAGGTTGTATGGCTACACCTTC. As protein: CASRPDRLYGYTF.

As to this clone: A read error may produce the germline difference seen at one junction end. V is TRBV28 and J is TRBJ2-6; D possibly corresponds to TRBD1 (5 bases). Germline CDR1 and CDR2: MDHEN and SYDVKM. CDR3 length equals 13 residues. The CDR3 DNA reads TGTGCCACTCGGAGTCCTGGGGCCAACGGCCTGACTTTC. Translation gives CATRSPGANGLTF.

The rearrangement joins TRBV6-6 to TRBJ1-2, with TRBD1 as a possible D gene (6 bases). CDR1 and CDR2 (germline): MNHNY, SVGAGI (reference sequence). CDR3 length: 13 amino acids. The germline V and J ends were trimmed by 5 bases and 7 bases, with 14 bases remaining between them. The CDR3 protein is CASSTTSDSGYTF. CDR3 nucleotide sequence: TGTGCCAGCAGTACCACCTCGGACAGTGGCTACACCTTC.

This clone has only one observation. The V and J genes are TRBV19 and TRBJ1-2, with 7 positions matching TRBD1. Germline V gene lookup returns CDR1 LNHDA and CDR2 SQIVND (reference sequence). The length of the CDR3 is 15 residues. After removal of 3 bases from V and 7 bases from J, the junction contained 11 bases not matched to a gene. This CDR3 reads CASSISERQGFGYTF. In DNA, the CDR3 is TGTGCCAGTAGTATTTCGGAGAGACAGGGCTTTGGCTACACCTTC.

The chain joins TRBV18 to TRBJ1-3; TRBD1 might be the D (6 bases). Germline V lookup: CDR1 KGHSH, CDR2 LQKENI. V gave up 3 bases and J gave up 4 bases, with 16 bases separating them. The length of the CDR3 is 16 residues. CDR3 nucleotides: TGTGCCAGCTCACCGGGCCAACAGGGTCCGGGAAACACCATATATTTT. Protein sequence: CASSPGQQGPGNTIYF.

There are many counts of this clone. CDR3 nucleotides: TGTGCCAGCAGTGTGGGGACAAGAGGTACTCTCCTCTCCTACGAGCAGTACTTC. It is translated as CASSVGTRGTLLSYEQYF. The V call is TRBV25-1, the J call TRBJ2-7; perhaps TRBD1 as D (6 bases). The V gene's germline CDR1 is MGHDK and CDR2 SYGVNS. The CDR3 runs to 18 residues. Trimming removed 4 bases from V and 0 bases from J, with 22 bases in between.

The genes are TRBV27 and TRBJ1-2; D perhaps matches TRBD1 (6 bases). The ends were cut back, 6 bases at V and 6 bases at J, with 14 bases in the middle. Germline CDR1 is MNHEY and CDR2 is SMNVEV (reference sequence). The CDR3 runs to 13 residues. The CDR3: CASSFLSGDGYTF. In nucleotides, the CDR3 is TGTGCCAGCAGCTTTCTGTCAGGGGATGGCTACACCTTC.

V is TRBV28 and J is TRBJ2-3, with a weak D call TRBD1 (5 bases). The CDR3 is 14 amino acids. Trimming shortened V by 3 bases and J by 1 base, and 8 bases separated the two germline ends. Germline-derived CDR1 and CDR2 are MDHEN and SYDVKM. The DNA for the CDR3 is TGTGCCAGCAGTTTGTTACAGGGCACAGATACGCAGTATTTT. It translates to CASSLLQGTDTQYF.

The CDR3 sequence: CASSENQGVGGYTF. The CDR3 nucleotides read TGTGCCAGCAGTGAAAACCAGGGTGTTGGTGGCTACACCTTC. The V and J genes are TRBV2 and TRBJ1-2; D might be TRBD1 (5 bases). The V gene lost 2 bases and the J gene lost 7 bases, with 14 bases spanning the gap. The length of the CDR3 is 14 residues. In germline, CDR1 is SNHLY, CDR2 FYNNEI.

V usage is TRBV9 and J usage is TRBJ1-1, with D perhaps matching TRBD1 (5 bases). The CDR3 consists of 18 residues. From germline, CDR1 is SGDLS and CDR2 YYNGEE. Trimming left V 2 bases short and J 4 bases short, with 24 bases between. This chain's CDR3 is CASSVTWRAGAGGTEAFF. The CDR3 DNA sequence: TGTGCCAGCAGCGTTACATGGAGGGCGGGTGCGGGGGGCACTGAAGCTTTCTTT.

The chain has TRBV30 and TRBJ1-5; no clear D gene. Germline CDR1 GTSNPN, CDR2 SVGIG (reference sequence). V was shortened by 0 bases and J by 5 bases, with 11 bases between the two germline ends. The CDR3 runs 14 residues. Here the CDR3 DNA reads TGTGCCTGGAGTGTAGGGAGCAGCTATCAGCCCCAGCATTTT. This sequence encodes CAWSVGSSYQPQHF.

The chain combines TRBV30 with TRBJ2-7; a weak D match, TRBD1 (6 bases). The V and J ends lost 1 base and 3 bases respectively, with 13 bases between them. This CDR3 is built from 14 residues. CDR1 is GTSNPN, CDR2 SVGIG, per germline (reference sequence). The CDR3 loop reads CAWSDPRGGYEQYF. In DNA form, the CDR3 reads TGTGCCTGGAGTGACCCCCGAGGGGGCTACGAGCAGTACTTC.

This chain links TRBV19 with TRBJ2-5; no clear D gene. Trimming left V 5 bases short and J 0 bases short, with 7 bases between. The CDR3 runs to 13 residues. Germline CDR1 and CDR2: LNHDA and SQIVND (reference sequence). CDR3 sequence reads: CASSRVYQETQYF. As DNA, the CDR3 is TGTGCCAGTAGTCGGGTGTACCAAGAGACCCAGTACTTC.

This chain uses TRBV6-5 with TRBJ1-2; 8 nucleotides match TRBD1. Looked up from germline, CDR1 is MNHEY and CDR2 is SVGAGI. The CDR3 is 15 amino acids. V lost 6 bases to trimming and J lost 0 bases; unmatched junction nucleotides: 6. The CDR3 DNA reads as TGTGCCAGCAGCCGGACAGGGCAAGCTAACTATGGCTACACCTTC. Its translation: CASSRTGQANYGYTF.

This rearrangement joins TRBV23-1 to TRBJ2-7; 8 bases are a match to TRBD1. TRBV23-1 carries the ORF label, with uncertain function. The CDR3 length is 19 residues. J lost 2 bases, V lost 2 bases, and 17 bases had no gene match. The CDR3 sequence is CASSQTLKRVTGEAYEQYF. Written as DNA, the CDR3 is TGCGCCAGCAGTCAAACCCTCAAGAGGGTGACAGGGGAGGCCTACGAGCAGTACTTC.